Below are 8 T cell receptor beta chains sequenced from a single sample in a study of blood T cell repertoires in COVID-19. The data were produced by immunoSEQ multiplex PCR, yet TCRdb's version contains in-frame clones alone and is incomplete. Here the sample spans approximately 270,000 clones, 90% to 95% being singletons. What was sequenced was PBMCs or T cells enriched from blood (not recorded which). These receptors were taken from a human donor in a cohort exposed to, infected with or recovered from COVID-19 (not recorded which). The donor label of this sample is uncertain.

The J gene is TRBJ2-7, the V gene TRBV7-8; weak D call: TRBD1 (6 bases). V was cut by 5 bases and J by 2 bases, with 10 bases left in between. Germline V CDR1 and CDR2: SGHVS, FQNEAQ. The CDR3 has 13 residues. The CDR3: CASSRRGTYEQYF. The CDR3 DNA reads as TGTGCCAGCAGCCGCAGGGGAACCTACGAGCAGTACTTC.

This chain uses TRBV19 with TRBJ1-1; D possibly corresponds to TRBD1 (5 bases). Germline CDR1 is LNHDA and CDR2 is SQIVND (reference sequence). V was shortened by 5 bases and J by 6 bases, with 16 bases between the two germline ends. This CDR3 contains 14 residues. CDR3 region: CASSPRGGRAEAFF. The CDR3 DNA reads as TGTGCCAGTAGTCCCCGGGGGGGGAGGGCTGAAGCTTTCTTT.

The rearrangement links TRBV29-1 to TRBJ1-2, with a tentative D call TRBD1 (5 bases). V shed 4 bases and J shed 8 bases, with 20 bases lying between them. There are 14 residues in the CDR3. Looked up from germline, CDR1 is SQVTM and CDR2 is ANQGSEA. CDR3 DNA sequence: TGCAGCGTTGCCTACATTACAGGCGCAGGAGGCTACACCTTC. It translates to CSVAYITGAGGYTF.

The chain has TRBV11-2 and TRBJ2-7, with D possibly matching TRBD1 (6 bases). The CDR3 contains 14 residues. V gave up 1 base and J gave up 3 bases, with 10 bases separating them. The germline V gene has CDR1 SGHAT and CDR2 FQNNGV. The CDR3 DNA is TGTGCCAGCAGCTTAGGGGGACAAAACTACGAGCAGTACTTC. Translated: CASSLGGQNYEQYF.

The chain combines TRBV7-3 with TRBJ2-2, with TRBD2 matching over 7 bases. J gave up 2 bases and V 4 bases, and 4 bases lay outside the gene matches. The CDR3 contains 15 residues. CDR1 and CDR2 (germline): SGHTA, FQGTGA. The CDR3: CASSWAGVNTGELFF. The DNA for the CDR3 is TGTGCCAGCAGCTGGGCGGGGGTCAACACCGGGGAGCTGTTTTTT.

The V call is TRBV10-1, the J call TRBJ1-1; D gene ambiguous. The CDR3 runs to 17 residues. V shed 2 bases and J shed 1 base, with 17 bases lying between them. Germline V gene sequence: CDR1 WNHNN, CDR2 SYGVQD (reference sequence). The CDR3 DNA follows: TGCGCCAGCAGTGAGACGGAGGCGAATAGGAAGAACACTGAAGCTTTCTTT. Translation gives CASSETEANRKNTEAFF.

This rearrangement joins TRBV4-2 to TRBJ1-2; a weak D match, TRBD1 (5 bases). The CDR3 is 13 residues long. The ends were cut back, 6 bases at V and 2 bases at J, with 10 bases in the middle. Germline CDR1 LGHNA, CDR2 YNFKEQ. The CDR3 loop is CASSPDINYGYTF. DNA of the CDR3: TGTGCCAGCAGTCCGGACATAAACTATGGCTACACCTTC.

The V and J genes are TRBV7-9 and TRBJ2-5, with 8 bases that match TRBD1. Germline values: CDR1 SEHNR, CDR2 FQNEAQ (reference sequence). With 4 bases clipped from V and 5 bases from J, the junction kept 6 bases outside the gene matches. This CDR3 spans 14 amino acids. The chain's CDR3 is CASSSRTGRETQYF. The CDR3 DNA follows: TGTGCCAGCAGCTCCAGGACAGGGCGGGAGACCCAGTACTTC.